Here is one TCR beta chain with its context. Its antigen is not yet known. Base quality data are lacking; no much larger clone is found one base away. The CDR3 starts with the cysteine, ends with the phenylalanine, and has 12 residues. The CDR3 DNA has 36 bases and is translated from base 1. V and J are truncated by 5 bases and 1 base respectively, leaving an intervening sequence of 4 bases. Reading the germline V gene (reference sequence) gives CDR1 SEHNR and CDR2 FQNEAQ. This specimen belongs to a study of PD-1 blockade in classical Hodgkin lymphoma (dated by TCRdb to 2020 to 2022). In the study overall: Nivolumab dosing was 3 mg/kg intravenously every 2 weeks, continuing until either disease progression or unacceptable toxicity. The study used CyTOF and TCR beta sequencing to define a peripheral blood immune signature of response to PD-1 blockade in classical Hodgkin lymphoma.

Genomic DNA was extracted with the Qiagen DNeasy kit from unsorted PBMCs and from negatively selected CD4+ and CD8+ fractions. Using primers that anneal to V and J segments, immunoSEQ multiplex PCR amplified the TCR beta CDR3 regions. A synthetic immune receptor repertoire was used to minimize amplification bias, and any residual bias was removed computationally once sequencing was done. The study's own analysis went as follows. Custom Python scripts were used to quantify repertoire diversity as the Shannon entropy index. The unsorted, CD4+ and CD8+ repertoires were each analyzed separately, with the exception of combined analyses, where CD4+ and CD8+ sequences were merged in silico. Clonal expansion was defined as at least a 2-fold frequency increase after treatment relative to C1D1, with a pseudocount of 0.5 for undetected baseline clones. Clones with 0 or 1 copy at C1D1 were classified as singleton clones, and clones with 2 or more copies were classified as non-singleton clones. Clones expanded in unsorted samples were annotated as CD4+, CD8+ or unknown by matching protein sequences in sorted samples from the same patient. Wilcoxon tests were applied to paired samples to test diversity changes from C1D1 to C4D1. TCRdb retrieved this table from immuneACCESS and kept in-frame rearrangements only. Not all clones are present; in checked studies, unresolved V genes account for under half, and no reason is known for the remainder. The V and J calls and clone size come from that table; D and trimming were worked out from the DNA. The sample table shows 15,000 to 20,000 clones, and just under 85% are seen once. The ten biggest clones cover 1% of the sample.

Sample time point, as interpreted from the label and publication: cycle 1 day 1 (C1D1), immediately before nivolumab initiation. Every trial patient had relapsed following autologous stem cell transplantation, and prior brentuximab vedotin exposure was what differed among cohorts A, B and C. Magnetic negative selection with a Miltenyi CD4+ T cell isolation kit was used to purify CD4+ T cells from thawed PBMCs. The trial cohort comprised approximately 55 patients with relapsed/refractory classical Hodgkin lymphoma whose best overall responses were complete response, partial response or progressive disease. Trial patients were treated with single-agent nivolumab in the multi-cohort phase II CheckMate 205 trial. An independent review committee assessed best overall response by applying the 2007 International Working Group response criteria. Trial PBMCs were collected just before the start of nivolumab (C1D1) and during therapy at cycle 2 day 1 and cycle 4 day 1. Peripheral blood was collected in 8 mL Vacutainer Cell Preparation Tubes, from which PBMCs were isolated by centrifugation and then cryopreserved. Purified CD4+ and CD8+ fractions were prepared only for cases in which an additional PBMC sample was available. Magnetically labelled cells were removed on LS columns in a quadroMACS separator, and the flow-through was collected as the purified fraction.

Results and caveats for the whole study, not just this receptor: Baseline diversity similar to that of newly diagnosed patients was observed in trial patients achieving complete response, whereas significantly lower diversity was observed in partial responders and progressors. A significant rise by C4D1 was seen in CD4+ but not CD8+ TCR diversity (p=0.0027 vs p=0.16), with the rise being most apparent in complete responders (p=0.02). The study covered only a single clinical trial cohort, and the causes of the repertoire differences, possibly disease activity or prior therapy, were still not defined. Baseline TCR diversity was reported to be lower in newly diagnosed patients than in healthy donors, and even lower in relapsed/refractory patients. Lower diversity was observed in patients in whom nivolumab was started less than 1 year after ASCT, and these patients were excluded from later analyses so that confounding by immune reconstitution would be avoided.

This specimen was CD4+ T cells from blood, taken at baseline. The rearrangement combines TRBV7-9 with TRBJ2-3, with no reliable assignment of the D segment. This TCR came from a human donor with classical Hodgkin lymphoma. In nucleotides, the sequence is TGTGCCAGCAGCCCCGGCACAGATACGCAGTATTTT. This sequence encodes CASSPGTDTQYF. Beyond the CDR3, the reference TRBV7-9 and TRBJ2-3 genes provide the residues; the full variable domain reads: DTGVSQNPRHKITKRGQNVTFRCDPISEHNRLYWYRQTLGQGPEFLTYFQNEAQLEKSRLLSDRFSAERPKGSFSTLEIQRTEQGDSAMYLCASSPGTDTQYFGPGTRLTVL.